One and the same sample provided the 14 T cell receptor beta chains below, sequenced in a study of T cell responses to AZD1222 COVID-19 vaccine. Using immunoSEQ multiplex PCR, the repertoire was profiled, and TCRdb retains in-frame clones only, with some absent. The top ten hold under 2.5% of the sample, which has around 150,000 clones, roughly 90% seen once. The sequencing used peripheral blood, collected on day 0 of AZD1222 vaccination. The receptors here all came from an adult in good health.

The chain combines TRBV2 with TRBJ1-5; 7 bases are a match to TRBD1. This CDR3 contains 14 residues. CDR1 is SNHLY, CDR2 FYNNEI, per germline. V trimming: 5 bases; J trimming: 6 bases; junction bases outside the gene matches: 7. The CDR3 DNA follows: TGTGCCAGCAGTCTTATAGGGGGCGGTCAGCCCCAGCATTTT. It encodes CASSLIGGGQPQHF. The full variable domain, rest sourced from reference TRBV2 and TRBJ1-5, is EPEVTQTPSHQVTQMGQEVILRCVPISNHLYFYWYRQILGQKVEFLVSFYNNEISEKSEIFDDQFSVERPDGSNFTLKIRSTKLEDSAMYFCASSLIGGGQPQHFGDGTRLSIL.

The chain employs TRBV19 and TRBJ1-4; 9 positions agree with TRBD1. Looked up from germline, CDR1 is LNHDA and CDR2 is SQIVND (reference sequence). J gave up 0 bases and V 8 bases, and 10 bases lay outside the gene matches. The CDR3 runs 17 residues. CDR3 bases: TGTGCCAGTGCCGACAGGGGGGGAATCGCAACTAATGAAAAACTGTTTTTT. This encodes CASADRGGIATNEKLFF.

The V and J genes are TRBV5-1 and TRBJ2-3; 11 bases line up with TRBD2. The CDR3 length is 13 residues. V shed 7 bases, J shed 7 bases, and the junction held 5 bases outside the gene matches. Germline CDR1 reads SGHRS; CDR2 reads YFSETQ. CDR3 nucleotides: TGCGCCAGCGGATTAGCGGGAGGGAATACGCAGTATTTT. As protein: CASGLAGGNTQYF.

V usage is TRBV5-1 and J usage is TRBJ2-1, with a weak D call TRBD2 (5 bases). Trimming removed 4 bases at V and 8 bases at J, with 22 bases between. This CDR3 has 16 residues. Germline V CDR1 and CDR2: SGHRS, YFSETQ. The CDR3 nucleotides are TGCGCCAGCAGCGGTGGACTTGGACCGGAACCCCATGAGCAGTTCTTC. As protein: CASSGGLGPEPHEQFF.

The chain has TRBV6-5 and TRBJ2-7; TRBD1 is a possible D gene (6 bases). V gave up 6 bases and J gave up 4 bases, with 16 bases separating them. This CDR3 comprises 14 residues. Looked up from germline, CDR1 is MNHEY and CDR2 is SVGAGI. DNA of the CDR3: TGTGCCAGCAGGAAACAGGGAGCCCTTTACGAGCAGTACTTC. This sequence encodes CASRKQGALYEQYF.

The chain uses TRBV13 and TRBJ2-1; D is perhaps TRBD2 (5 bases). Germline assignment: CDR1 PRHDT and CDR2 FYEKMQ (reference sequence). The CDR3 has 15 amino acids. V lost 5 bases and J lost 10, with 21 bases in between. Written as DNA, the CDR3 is TGTGCCAGCAGCACACGGGGATACCTCATAGGAGAGCAGTTCTTC. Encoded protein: CASSTRGYLIGEQFF.

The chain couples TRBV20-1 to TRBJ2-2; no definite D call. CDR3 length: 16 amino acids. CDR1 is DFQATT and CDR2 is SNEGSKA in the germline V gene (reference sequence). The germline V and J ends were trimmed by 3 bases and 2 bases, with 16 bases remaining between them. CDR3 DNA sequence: TGCAGTGCTAGTTCGGTGTCTTCCCGCAACACCGGGGAGCTGTTTTTT. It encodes CSASSVSSRNTGELFF.

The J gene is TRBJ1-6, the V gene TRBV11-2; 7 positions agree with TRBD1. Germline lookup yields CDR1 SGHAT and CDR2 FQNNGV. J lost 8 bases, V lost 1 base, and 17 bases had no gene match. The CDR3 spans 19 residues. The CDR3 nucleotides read TGTGCCAGCAGCTTAGGGGGGAGGGGGCGCGTCTTGGTTGATTCACCCCTCCACTTT. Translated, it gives CASSLGGRGRVLVDSPLHF.

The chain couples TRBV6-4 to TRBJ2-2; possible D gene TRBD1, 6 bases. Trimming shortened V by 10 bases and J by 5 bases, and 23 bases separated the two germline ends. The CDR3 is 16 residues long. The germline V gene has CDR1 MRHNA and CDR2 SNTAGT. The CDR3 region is CATRDTGIWGTGELFF. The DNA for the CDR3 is TGTGCCACAAGAGACACAGGGATTTGGGGGACCGGGGAGCTGTTTTTT.

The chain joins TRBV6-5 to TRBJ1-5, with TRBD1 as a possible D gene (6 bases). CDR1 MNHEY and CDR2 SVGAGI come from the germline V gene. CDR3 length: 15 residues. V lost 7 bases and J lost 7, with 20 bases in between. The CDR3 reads CASTQNTGPGQPQHF. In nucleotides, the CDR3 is TGTGCCAGCACCCAGAACACAGGGCCTGGGCAGCCCCAGCATTTT.

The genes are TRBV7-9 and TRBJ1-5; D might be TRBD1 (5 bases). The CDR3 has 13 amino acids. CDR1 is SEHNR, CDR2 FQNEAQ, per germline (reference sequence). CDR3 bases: TGTGCGGGGCAGGTTCTAGGAGATCAGCCCCAGCATTTT. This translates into CAGQVLGDQPQHF.

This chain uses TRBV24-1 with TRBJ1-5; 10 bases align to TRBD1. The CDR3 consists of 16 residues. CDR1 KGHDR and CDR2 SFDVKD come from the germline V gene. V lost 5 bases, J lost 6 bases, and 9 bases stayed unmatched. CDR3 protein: CATSAADRGRFQPQHF. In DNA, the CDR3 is TGTGCCACCAGTGCCGCCGACAGGGGGCGATTTCAGCCCCAGCATTTT.

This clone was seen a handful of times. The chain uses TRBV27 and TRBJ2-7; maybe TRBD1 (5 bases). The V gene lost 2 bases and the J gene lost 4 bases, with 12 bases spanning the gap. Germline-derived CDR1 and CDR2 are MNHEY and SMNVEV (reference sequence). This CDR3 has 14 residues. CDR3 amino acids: CASSLKGVGYEQYF. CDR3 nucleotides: TGTGCCAGCAGTTTAAAAGGGGTAGGGTACGAGCAGTACTTC.

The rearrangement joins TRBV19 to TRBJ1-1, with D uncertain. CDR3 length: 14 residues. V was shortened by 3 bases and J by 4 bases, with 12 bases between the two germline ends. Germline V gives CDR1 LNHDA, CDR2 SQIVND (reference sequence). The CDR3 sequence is CASSIGPSGTEAFF. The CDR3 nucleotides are TGTGCCAGTAGTATCGGACCGAGCGGCACTGAAGCTTTCTTT. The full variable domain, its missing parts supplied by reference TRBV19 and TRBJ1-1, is DGGITQSPKYLFRKEGQNVTLSCEQNLNHDAMYWYRQDPGQGLRLIYYSQIVNDFQKGDIAEGYSVSREKKESFPLTVTSAQKNPTAFYLCASSIGPSGTEAFFGQGTRLTVV.